The clone carrying this TCR beta chain appeared a few times. These data originate in a study of CD8 T cells in Susac syndrome. V lost 6 bases to trimming and J lost 3 bases; unmatched junction nucleotides: 8. CDR1 is SQVTM, CDR2 ANQGSEA, per germline. This CDR3 comprises 14 residues. When the RNA was reverse transcribed, random hexamers were used with an input of roughly 0.45 to 1 ug. TCRdb fed the immunoSEQ multiplex PCR reads into MiXCR, producing one record per CDR3 protein. In the table there are 130,000 to 150,000 distinct CDR3 sequences, approximately 93% of which are singletons. Material: CD4+ T cells from PBMCs. The chain uses TRBV29-1 and TRBJ1-1, with TRBD1 matching over 9 bases. This TCR came from a human donor in good health. CDR3 residues: CSVDRGGSDTEAFF. The CDR3 nucleotides are TGCAGCGTGGACAGGGGTGGGAGTGACACTGAAGCTTTCTTT.